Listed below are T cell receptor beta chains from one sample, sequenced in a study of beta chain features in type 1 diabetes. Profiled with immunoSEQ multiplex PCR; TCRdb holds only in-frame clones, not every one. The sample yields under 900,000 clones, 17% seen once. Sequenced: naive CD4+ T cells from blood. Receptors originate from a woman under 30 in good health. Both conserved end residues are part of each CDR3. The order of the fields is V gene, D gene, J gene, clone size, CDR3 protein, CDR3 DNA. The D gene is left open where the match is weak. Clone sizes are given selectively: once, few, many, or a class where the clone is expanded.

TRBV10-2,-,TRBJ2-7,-,CASRVGGAYEQYF,TGCGCCAGCAGGGTAGGGGGGGCCTACGAGCAGTACTTC
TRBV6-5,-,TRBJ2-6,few,CASSYHTGSGANVLTF,TGTGCCAGCAGTTACCACACGGGCTCTGGGGCCAACGTCCTGACTTTC
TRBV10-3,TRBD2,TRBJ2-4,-,CAISEGLAGGRDKNIQYF,TGTGCCATCAGTGAGGGACTAGCGGGAGGAAGGGACAAAAACATTCAGTACTTC
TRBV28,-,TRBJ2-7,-,CASTPPVPGAQREGEQYF,TGTGCCAGCACCCCGCCGGTGCCGGGAGCCCAAAGAGAGGGGGAGCAGTACTTC
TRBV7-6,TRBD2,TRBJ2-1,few,CASSLAQREASGEQFF,TGTGCCAGCAGCTTAGCGCAGCGGGAGGCCTCCGGGGAGCAGTTCTTC
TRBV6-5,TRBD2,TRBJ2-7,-,CASSNLRGAYEQYF,TGTGCCAGCAGTAACCTTCGGGGGGCCTACGAGCAGTACTTC
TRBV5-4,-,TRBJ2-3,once,CASSQARTDTQYF,TGCGCCAGCAGCCAAGCCCGCACAGATACGCAGTATTTT
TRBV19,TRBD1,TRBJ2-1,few,CASSKQGWWHNEQFF,TGTGCCAGTAGTAAACAGGGGTGGTGGCACAATGAGCAGTTCTTC
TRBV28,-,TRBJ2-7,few,CASSPFDYEQYF,TGTGCCAGCAGTCCCTTCGACTACGAGCAGTACTTC
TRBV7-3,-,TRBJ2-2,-,CASSLYGQTGELFF,TGTGCCAGCAGCTTATACGGACAGACCGGGGAGCTGTTTTTT
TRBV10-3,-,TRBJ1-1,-,CAISEQNTEAFF,TGTGCCATCAGCGAGCAGAACACTGAAGCTTTCTTT
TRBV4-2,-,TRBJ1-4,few,CASSQAQLDEKLFF,TGTGCCAGCAGCCAAGCACAGCTGGATGAAAAACTGTTTTTT
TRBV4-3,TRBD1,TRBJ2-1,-,CASSPRVDRGHVEQFF,TGCGCCAGCAGCCCCCGGGTGGACAGGGGGCACGTTGAGCAGTTCTTC
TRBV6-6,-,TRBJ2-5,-,CASSYMTGWFLETQYF,TGTGCCAGCAGTTATATGACGGGATGGTTTCTTGAGACCCAGTACTTC
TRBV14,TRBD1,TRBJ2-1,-,CASSPGTAADEQFF,TGTGCCAGCAGTCCCGGGACAGCCGCCGATGAGCAGTTCTTC
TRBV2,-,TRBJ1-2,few,CASSDRGIASYGYTF,TGTGCCAGCAGTGACCGGGGTATAGCTTCCTATGGCTACACCTTC
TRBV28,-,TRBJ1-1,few,CASSSLGQMNTEAFF,TGTGCCAGCAGTTCCCTCGGACAGATGAACACTGAAGCTTTCTTT
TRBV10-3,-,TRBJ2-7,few,CAISENYEQYF,TGTGCCATCAGTGAGAACTACGAGCAGTACTTC
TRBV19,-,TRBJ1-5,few,CASSIETGARMPQHF,TGTGCCAGTAGTATAGAGACGGGGGCGAGGATGCCCCAGCATTTT
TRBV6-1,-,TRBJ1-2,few,CASANANYGYTF,TGTGCCAGCGCGAACGCTAACTATGGCTACACCTTC
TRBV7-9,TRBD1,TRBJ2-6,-,CASSLAQGITGANVLTF,TGTGCCAGCAGCTTAGCACAGGGGATCACCGGGGCCAACGTCCTGACTTTC
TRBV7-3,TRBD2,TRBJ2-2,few,CASKRIAGAGELFF,TGTGCCAGCAAAAGGATAGCGGGAGCCGGGGAGCTGTTTTTT
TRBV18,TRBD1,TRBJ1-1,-,CASSPRDRGGNTEAFF,TGTGCCAGCTCACCAAGAGACAGGGGCGGTAACACTGAAGCTTTCTTT
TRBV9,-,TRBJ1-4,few,CASSVAGTNEKLFF,TGTGCCAGCAGCGTAGCTGGGACTAATGAAAAACTGTTTTTT
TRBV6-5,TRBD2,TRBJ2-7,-,CASSDQLAGGEQYF,TGTGCCAGCAGTGACCAACTAGCGGGAGGCGAGCAGTACTTC
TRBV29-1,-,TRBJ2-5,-,CSGGQIQETQYF,TGCAGCGGGGGGCAGATACAAGAGACCCAGTACTTC
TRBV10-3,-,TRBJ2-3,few,CATEAGGDTQYF,TGTGCCACCGAGGCAGGGGGGGATACGCAGTATTTT
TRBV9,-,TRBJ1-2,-,CASSVEVGDYGYTF,TGTGCCAGCAGCGTAGAAGTAGGGGACTATGGCTACACCTTC
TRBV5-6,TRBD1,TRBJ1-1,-,CASSLKDRDLEAFF,TGTGCCAGCAGCTTGAAGGACAGGGACCTGGAGGCTTTCTTT
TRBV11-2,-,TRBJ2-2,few,CASSQIQGDTGELFF,TGTGCCAGCAGCCAGATACAGGGTGACACCGGGGAGCTGTTTTTT
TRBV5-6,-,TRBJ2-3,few,CASTQLDSTDTQYF,TGTGCCAGCACCCAGTTGGATAGCACAGATACGCAGTATTTT
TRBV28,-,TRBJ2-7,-,CASSSPGLAYEQYF,TGTGCCAGCAGTTCCCCGGGCCTAGCCTACGAGCAGTACTTC
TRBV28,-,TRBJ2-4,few,CASKPRDRNIQYF,TGTGCCAGCAAACCCCGGGACCGGAACATTCAGTACTTC
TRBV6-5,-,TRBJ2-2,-,CASWPGTGELFF,TGTGCCAGCTGGCCGGGCACCGGGGAGCTGTTTTTT
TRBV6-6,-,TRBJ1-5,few,CASSYGQSSWGPQHF,TGTGCCAGCAGTTACGGACAGTCGTCGTGGGGGCCCCAGCATTTT
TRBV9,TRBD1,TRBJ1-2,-,CASSREVRRGRRENYGYTF,TGTGCCAGCAGCAGAGAGGTTCGGAGGGGGCGAAGGGAAAACTATGGCTACACCTTC
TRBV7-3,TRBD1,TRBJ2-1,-,CASSSHPTGVEQFF,TGTGCCAGCAGCTCCCACCCGACAGGGGTAGAGCAGTTCTTC
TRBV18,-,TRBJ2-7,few,CASSAVLGYEQYF,TGTGCCAGCTCAGCCGTCCTGGGTTACGAGCAGTACTTC
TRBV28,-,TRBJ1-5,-,CASTLRSQGRQPQHF,TGTGCCAGCACCCTCAGGAGTCAGGGCAGACAGCCCCAGCATTTT
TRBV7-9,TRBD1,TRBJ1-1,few,CASSSQGFAEAFF,TGTGCCAGCAGCTCACAGGGGTTTGCTGAAGCTTTCTTT
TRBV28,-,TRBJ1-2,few,CASSLEGSASYGYTF,TGTGCCAGCAGTTTAGAGGGTTCAGCGAGCTATGGCTACACCTTC
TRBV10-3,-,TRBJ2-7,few,CAIRPTSSYEQYF,TGTGCCATCAGGCCGACTAGTTCCTACGAGCAGTACTTC
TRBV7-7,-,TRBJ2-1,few,CASSLAPGPYDNEQFF,TGTGCTAGCAGCTTAGCGCCAGGACCCTACGACAATGAGCAGTTCTTC
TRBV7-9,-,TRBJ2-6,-,CASGTTGANVLTF,TGTGCCAGCGGGACAACTGGGGCCAACGTCCTGACTTTC
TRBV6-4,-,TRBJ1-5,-,CASSEIGTAKGNSNQPQHF,TGTGCCAGCAGTGAGATTGGGACCGCGAAGGGAAATAGCAATCAGCCCCAGCATTTT
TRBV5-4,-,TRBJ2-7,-,CASMRRGYEQYF,TGTGCCAGCATGAGGAGGGGGTACGAGCAGTACTTC
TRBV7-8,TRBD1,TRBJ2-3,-,CASSPMTGPSTDTQYF,TGTGCCAGCAGCCCGATGACAGGGCCTAGCACAGATACGCAGTATTTT
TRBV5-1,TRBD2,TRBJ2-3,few,CASKTSGSTDTQYF,TGCGCCAGCAAGACTAGCGGGAGCACAGATACGCAGTATTTT
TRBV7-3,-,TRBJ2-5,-,CASSLTPGGYQETQYF,TGTGCCAGCAGCTTAACCCCAGGAGGGTACCAAGAGACCCAGTACTTC
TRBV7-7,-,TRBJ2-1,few,CASSPGYPNNEQFF,TGTGCTAGCAGCCCAGGGTATCCCAACAATGAGCAGTTCTTC
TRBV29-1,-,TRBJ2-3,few,CSVVVRATDTDTQYF,TGCAGCGTTGTAGTTAGGGCCACAGACACAGATACGCAGTATTTT
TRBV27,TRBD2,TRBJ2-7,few,CASSHPSGTSVSYEQYF,TGTGCCAGCAGTCACCCGTCTGGGACTAGCGTATCCTACGAGCAGTACTTC
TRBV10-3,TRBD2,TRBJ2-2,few,CAISRWWSGRHENTGELFF,TGTGCCATCAGTCGTTGGTGGAGCGGGAGGCACGAAAACACCGGGGAGCTGTTTTTT
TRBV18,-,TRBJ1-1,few,CASSPIRETEAFF,TGTGCCAGCTCACCGATTAGGGAAACTGAAGCTTTCTTT